This paragraph covers one T cell receptor (beta chain) sequence. Ten or more counts support this clonotype. Its antigen has not been determined. No much larger clone is present one base from it, and per-base qualities are unavailable. From cysteine to phenylalanine, the CDR3 is 14 amino acids long. The only DNA kept is the CDR3, 42 bases in frame from the first base. The germline V gene supplies CDR1 SQVTM and CDR2 ANQGSEA. V drops 4 bases and J drops 8 bases, leaving 18 bases in between. Libraries were prepared through PCR. The sequencer listed for this sample is Illumina HiSeq 2500. TCR library preparation used molecular barcoding, with unique molecular identifiers applied to normalize quantification of the TCRbeta repertoire. TCRdb reran the public reads through fastp at Q25 and MiXCR, keeping productive beta chains. Each CDR3 protein gets just one entry, which takes the most common genes and DNA from the rows behind it. Present in this sample are approximately 650,000 distinct CDR3 sequences, approximately 14% of which were seen just once. Together, the top ten hold roughly 0.77% of the sample.

This entry belongs to a study of T-cell reconstitution after alpha-beta-depleted transplantation in children listed by TCRdb under 2016. At the level of the whole study: The study quantitatively tracked T-cell immune reconstitution after TCRalphabeta/CD19-depleted allogeneic hematopoietic cell transplantation in children using TCR repertoire profiling.

Broad study findings and their caveats: The high TCRbeta diversity at day 60 in some patients was ascribed to recipient T cells and intrathymic progenitors that had survived conditioning. The apparently early recovery of alphabetaT-cell counts about two months after transplant reportedly depended on only several hundred rapidly expanded clones that came from non-depleted graft cells. Over subsequent months, a decline in hyperexpanded clone frequencies was noted, and after one year, T-cell counts and TCRbeta diversity were mostly ascribed to newly produced T cells.

The treatment or condition label corresponds to: allogeneic hematopoietic cell transplantation with graft depleted of TCRalphabeta T cells and CD19 B cells. The transplant recipients were children given TCRalphabeta/CD19-depleted allogeneic hematopoietic cell grafts. The chain uses TRBV29-1 and TRBJ2-1, with the D gene call left open. The source is a girl aged 2-9 years with congenital amegakaryocytic thrombocytopenia, due to receive a stem cell transplant. The sample here was PBMCs, taken before TCRalphabeta/CD19-depleted stem cell transplant. The CDR3 sequence is CSVVESFRVYEQFF. The DNA is TGCAGCGTTGTAGAGTCCTTTAGGGTCTATGAGCAGTTCTTC.